The T cell receptor beta chain under discussion was sequenced for a study of a mutant IDH1 vaccine in newly diagnosed glioma. About the research overall: Earlier therapy was either radiotherapy, temozolomide, or both, and most got both. Study-wide findings and caveats: Top-clonotype changes in peripheral T cells seemed unrelated to pseudoprogression. Altogether, about 93% of patients exhibited vaccine-induced immune responses.

TCRdb's table, derived via immunoSEQ multiplex PCR, lists solely in-frame clones and lacks some. Of over 45,000 clones listed, 91% are singletons. CDR3 length: 16 residues. In germline, CDR1 is SGDLS, CDR2 YYNGEE. This clone has just one count. Its antigen is unidentified. The junction does not match germline at one end; this may be a read error. Other DNA variants within this sample encode the same CDR3. Specified time point: baseline, week 1 (first vaccination visit). Treatment indicated: pre-vaccination baseline after standard-of-care therapy. Each tumor in the donors was a new WHO grade 3 or 4 astrocytoma, IDH1-mutant and ATRX-lost.

This chain joins TRBV9 and TRBJ2-5; TRBD2 is a possible D gene (7 bases). The source was PBMCs, collected from a glioma patient treated with radiotherapy, temozolomide or both. The origin of this receptor is a man aged 45 to 65 with glioma. CDR3 protein: CASSVGGGVSQETQYF. Written as DNA, the CDR3 is TGCGCCAGCAGCGTAGGAGGGGGGGTGAGCCAAGAGACCCAGTACTTC.